Listed here are 30 T cell receptor beta chains from one sample, sequenced in a study of shared clonotypes between healthy human individuals. CD45RO-negative CD8 cells positively selected for CCR7 made up the naive population, which excluded terminally differentiated effector memory CD45RA+ cells. Some clones are missing from TCRdb's copy, which holds only in-frame ones; the method was immunoSEQ multiplex PCR. The sample lists about 2 million clones, about 95% occurring once. What was sequenced was naive CD8+ T cells sorted from blood. All receptors derive from a man between 18 and 35 years old in good health.

The chain has TRBV7-8 and TRBJ2-5; TRBD2 agrees at 8 bases. Germline values: CDR1 SGHVS, CDR2 FQNEAQ. Trimming at V came to 5 bases and at J to 4 bases, leaving 9 bases not matched to a gene. The CDR3 length is 15 residues. The CDR3 bases are TGTGCCAGCAGCAGTCCAGCGGGGGCGGGAGAGACCCAGTACTTC. The encoded protein is CASSSPAGAGETQYF.

The sample holds one count of this clone. The sample contains more than one DNA sequence encoding this CDR3. The genes are TRBV6-1 and TRBJ1-2, with TRBD1 identical over 7 bases. V dropped 8 bases and J dropped 4; count of bases not matched to a gene: 4. Germline V gives CDR1 MNHNS, CDR2 SASEGT. The CDR3 consists of 12 residues. CDR3 region: CASRDSLYGYTF. DNA for the CDR3: TGTGCCAGCCGGGACAGTCTCTATGGCTACACCTTC.

This clone came up once. The chain employs TRBV27 and TRBJ2-7; no definite D call. The CDR3 is made up of 12 amino acids. The ends were cut back, 8 bases at V and 1 base at J, with 9 bases in the middle. Germline loops: CDR1 MNHEY, CDR2 SMNVEV (reference sequence). The CDR3 nucleotides are TGTGCCAGCGGGTGGGGATCCTACGAGCAGTACTTC. Translated, it gives CASGWGSYEQYF.

The chain recombines TRBV10-2 with TRBJ1-2, with D uncertain. V was shortened by 3 bases and J by 2 bases, with 10 bases between the two germline ends. Germline V lookup: CDR1 WSHSY, CDR2 SAAADI. The length of the CDR3 is 14 residues. CDR3 sequence reads: CASSESGSNYGYTF. DNA of the CDR3: TGCGCCAGCAGTGAATCTGGGAGCAACTATGGCTACACCTTC.

This sequence joins TRBV7-9 and TRBJ1-1; D remains unclear. The V end was cut by 1 base, the J end by 8 bases, with 11 bases between. The CDR3 consists of 13 residues. Per germline, CDR1 SEHNR and CDR2 FQNEAQ (reference sequence). In nucleotides, the CDR3 is TGTGCCAGCAGCTTAGAAGGCACACCCGAAGCTTTCTTT. This sequence encodes CASSLEGTPEAFF.

This chain connects TRBV15 to TRBJ2-7; tentatively, D is TRBD1 (6 bases). Germline CDR1 and CDR2: LNHNV and YYDKDF (reference sequence). Trimming took off 5 bases at V and 2 bases at J, with 16 bases between the two ends. The CDR3 loop spans 15 amino acids. CDR3 protein: CATSAQPTGAYEQYF. The CDR3 DNA reads TGTGCCACCAGCGCCCAACCGACAGGAGCCTACGAGCAGTACTTC.

J is TRBJ2-7 and V is TRBV29-1, with 12 bases fitting TRBD1. V lost 2 bases to trimming and J lost 3 bases; unmatched junction nucleotides: 5. Germline V gives CDR1 SQVTM, CDR2 ANQGSEA. This CDR3 is 15 amino acids long. The CDR3 sequence: CSVETGQGAVYEQYF. For the CDR3, the DNA is TGCAGCGTTGAAACGGGACAGGGGGCCGTCTACGAGCAGTACTTC.

The chain has TRBV19 and TRBJ2-7; no firm D call. The CDR3 extends over 14 amino acids. Deletions cut 10 bases from V and 0 bases from J, with 16 bases between. Germline assignment: CDR1 LNHDA and CDR2 SQIVND (reference sequence). CDR3 region: CATSIVGSSYEQYF. As DNA, the CDR3 is TGTGCCACCAGTATTGTAGGAAGCTCCTACGAGCAGTACTTC.

This chain uses TRBV6-1 with TRBJ1-4; the match to TRBD1 covers 8 bases. The V and J ends lost 0 bases and 8 bases, in that order; junction bases with no gene match: 8. Looked up from germline, CDR1 is MNHNS and CDR2 is SASEGT. CDR3 length: 16 residues. CDR3: CASSEAPRGLGEKLFF. The CDR3 bases are TGTGCCAGCAGTGAAGCCCCCAGGGGGCTCGGCGAAAAACTGTTTTTT.

The sample holds one count of this clone. The gene calls are TRBV7-9 and TRBJ2-5, with TRBD2 matching 9 bases. V shed 0 bases and J 2 bases; nucleotides not matched to a gene: 4. CDR1 is SEHNR and CDR2 is FQNEAQ in the germline V gene (reference sequence). The CDR3 is made up of 16 amino acids. Here the CDR3 reads CASSLAASGMQETQYF. The CDR3 region has the DNA TGTGCCAGCAGCTTAGCTGCTAGCGGGATGCAAGAGACCCAGTACTTC.

The rearrangement uses TRBV6-5 and TRBJ1-2, with 8 bases matching TRBD1. Per germline, CDR1 MNHEY and CDR2 SVGAGI. V lost 4 bases and J lost 4; bases outside the gene matches: 8. The CDR3 extends over 15 amino acids. CDR3 DNA sequence: TGTGCCAGCAGTTCCTCCGGACAGGGAAGCTATGGCTACACCTTC. This encodes CASSSSGQGSYGYTF.

The J gene is TRBJ1-3, the V gene TRBV27, with 8 bases aligning to TRBD1. The CDR3 has 15 residues. In germline, CDR1 is MNHEY, CDR2 SMNVEV (reference sequence). The ends lost 7 bases at V and 0 bases at J; junction bases unmatched: 5. Here the CDR3 reads CASKTDRGSGNTIYF. For the CDR3, the DNA is TGTGCCAGCAAAACCGACAGGGGCTCTGGAAACACCATATATTTT.

About this clone: The sample has other DNA sequences that encode this CDR3 too. The chain employs TRBV11-2 and TRBJ2-7; 8 positions match TRBD2. Germline V gene lookup returns CDR1 SGHAT and CDR2 FQNNGV. The trim removed 3 bases at V and 5 bases at J, leaving 0 bases unmatched. The length of the CDR3 is 12 residues. DNA of the CDR3: TGTGCCAGCAGCTTCGGGGGGGACGAGCAGTACTTC. Translation: CASSFGGDEQYF.

This clone was observed once. The J gene is TRBJ2-1, the V gene TRBV13, with 11 bases aligning to TRBD2. V lost 5 bases, J lost 3 bases, and 9 bases stayed unmatched. This CDR3 comprises 17 residues. Germline CDR1 is PRHDT and CDR2 is FYEKMQ (reference sequence). CDR3 DNA: TGTGCCAGCAGCGCAACCCTAACTAGCGGGAGCTACAATGAGCAGTTCTTC. This encodes CASSATLTSGSYNEQFF.

The chain recombines TRBV7-6 with TRBJ2-2; D may match TRBD1 or TRBD2 (5 bases each). In germline, CDR1 is SGHVS, CDR2 FNYEAQ. V dropped 0 bases and J dropped 6 bases, with 11 bases sitting between them. This CDR3 spans 15 amino acids. Here the CDR3 reads CASSLAGRSPGELFF. The CDR3 DNA follows: TGTGCCAGCAGCTTAGCGGGACGGAGTCCCGGGGAGCTGTTTTTT.

For this clone: A read error may account for a junction end that differs from germline. This rearrangement joins TRBV7-9 to TRBJ1-1, with TRBD1 as a possible D gene (6 bases). Germline values: CDR1 SEHNR, CDR2 FQNEAQ (reference sequence). The CDR3 loop spans 12 amino acids. In DNA form, the CDR3 reads TGTGCCAGCAGCCGGACAGACACCGAAGCTTTCTTT. Amino acids: CASSRTDTEAFF.

V gene TRBV29-1 combines with J gene TRBJ2-7; TRBD2 agrees at 7 bases. The CDR3 length is 15 residues. The trim removed 4 bases at V and 3 bases at J, leaving 12 bases unmatched. Germline values: CDR1 SQVTM, CDR2 ANQGSEA. CDR3 DNA sequence: TGCAGCGTTGTAGGGGAGGGCCATACAATCTACGAGCAGTACTTC. Translation: CSVVGEGHTIYEQYF.

The CDR3: CASSLGSQPHEAFF. DNA for the CDR3: TGTGCCAGCAGCTTAGGGTCACAGCCCCATGAAGCTTTCTTT. The gene calls are TRBV13 and TRBJ1-1; D is ambiguous. The germline V and J ends were trimmed by 0 bases and 7 bases, with 12 bases remaining between them. The CDR3 runs 14 residues. Germline values: CDR1 PRHDT, CDR2 FYEKMQ (reference sequence).

Concerning this clone itself: One end of the junction varies from germline; a read error may be responsible. The gene calls are TRBV7-7 and TRBJ2-1; D uncertain. Germline V gives CDR1 SSHAT, CDR2 FNYEAQ (reference sequence). The CDR3 consists of 15 residues. Here the CDR3 DNA reads TGTGCTAGCAGTCCTGACACGAGCTCCTACAATGAGCAGTTCTTC. This gives the protein CASSPDTSSYNEQFF. The whole variable domain, filled in from reference TRBV7-7 and TRBJ2-1, reads GAGVSQSPRYKVTKRGQDVTLRCDPISSHATLYWYQQALGQGPEFLTYFNYEAQPDKSGLPSDRFSAERPEGSISTLTIQRTEQRDSAMYRCASSPDTSSYNEQFFGPGTRLTVL.

As to this clone: Other DNA sequences from this sample encode an identical CDR3 as well. The rearrangement uses TRBV6-5 and TRBJ2-2; D is unclear. V shed 0 bases and J shed 8 bases, with 4 bases lying between them. This CDR3 has 12 amino acids. In germline, CDR1 is MNHEY, CDR2 SVGAGI. DNA of the CDR3: TGTGCCAGCAGTTACTCGACTGGGGAGCTGTTTTTT. Translating gives CASSYSTGELFF.

The chain combines TRBV19 with TRBJ2-2; TRBD1 agrees at 7 bases. The V segment lost 3 bases and the J segment 7 bases; nucleotides outside the gene matches: 8. Germline CDR1 reads LNHDA; CDR2 reads SQIVND (reference sequence). The CDR3 runs 15 residues. The chain's CDR3 is CASSIPTGAGGELFF. CDR3 nucleotide sequence: TGTGCCAGTAGTATCCCTACAGGGGCCGGCGGGGAGCTGTTTTTT. Combining the CDR3 with reference TRBV19 and TRBJ2-2 gives the whole variable domain DGGITQSPKYLFRKEGQNVTLSCEQNLNHDAMYWYRQDPGQGLRLIYYSQIVNDFQKGDIAEGYSVSREKKESFPLTVTSAQKNPTAFYLCASSIPTGAGGELFFGEGSRLTVL.

The chain employs TRBV5-6 and TRBJ2-7, with unresolved D. Germline assignment: CDR1 SGHDT and CDR2 YYEEEE. V was pared by 7 bases and J by 0 bases, with 5 bases between. The CDR3 is made up of 11 amino acids. CDR3 in DNA: TGTGCCAGCGGCGACTCCTACGAGCAGTACTTC. Amino acids: CASGDSYEQYF.

This chain joins TRBV23-1 and TRBJ2-7; D might be TRBD1 (7 bases). TRBV23-1 is an open reading frame, and its role is uncertain. There are 17 residues in the CDR3. V was trimmed by 0 bases and J by 2 bases, leaving 17 bases between them. In DNA, the CDR3 is TGCGCCAGCAGTCAATCGCCTAACAGGGGCGGGACCTACGAGCAGTACTTC. Translation: CASSQSPNRGGTYEQYF.

CDR3 coding DNA: TGCAGTGCCGGGTTCAATGAAAAACTGTTTTTT. The encoded protein is CSAGFNEKLFF. The chain recombines TRBV20-1 with TRBJ1-4; unclear D gene. The V gene's germline CDR1 is DFQATT and CDR2 SNEGSKA (reference sequence). Trimming shortened V by 6 bases and J by 5 bases, and 7 bases separated the two germline ends. The CDR3 spans 11 residues.

This chain joins TRBV9 and TRBJ2-5, with TRBD2 as a possible D gene (6 bases). CDR3 length: 14 amino acids. Germline CDR1 SGDLS, CDR2 YYNGEE. V lost 4 bases and J lost 1, with 11 bases in between. CDR3 loop: CASSTKGGQETQYF. CDR3 in DNA: TGTGCCAGCAGCACAAAGGGAGGCCAAGAGACCCAGTACTTC.

The chain joins TRBV7-8 to TRBJ1-3, with 9 bases matching TRBD1. The V and J ends lost 0 bases and 2 bases, in that order; junction bases with no gene match: 8. Per germline, CDR1 SGHVS and CDR2 FQNEAQ. The CDR3 consists of 18 residues. For the CDR3, the DNA is TGTGCCAGCAGCTTAGCGTTTATAGGGACAGGGCCTGGAAACACCATATATTTT. Protein sequence: CASSLAFIGTGPGNTIYF.

The chain uses TRBV5-6 and TRBJ2-7; D unclear. V lost 3 bases to trimming and J lost 9 bases, with 16 bases between them. The germline gives CDR1 SGHDT, CDR2 YYEEEE. The CDR3 is 13 residues long. This CDR3 is CASSSSLSPGQYF. CDR3 sequence (DNA): TGTGCCAGCAGCTCTTCACTGTCACCAGGGCAGTACTTC.

About this clone itself: Other DNA variants within this sample encode the same CDR3. This chain links TRBV11-2 with TRBJ2-7; 9 bases agree with TRBD2. Germline assignment: CDR1 SGHAT and CDR2 FQNNGV. This CDR3 contains 14 residues. Trimming at V came to 3 bases and at J to 1 base, leaving 1 base not matched to a gene. The DNA for the CDR3 is TGTGCCAGCAGCTTTAGCGGGGGTTCCTACGAGCAGTACTTC. It codes for CASSFSGGSYEQYF.

Comments on this clone: Other nucleotide sequences in the sample specify the same CDR3. The rearrangement uses TRBV13 and TRBJ2-7; 10 positions match TRBD1. The junction had 7 bases not matched to a gene; V was cut back by 4 bases and J by 4 bases. The germline gives CDR1 PRHDT, CDR2 FYEKMQ (reference sequence). This CDR3 comprises 15 residues. The CDR3 is CASSSSGTGAYEQYF. In DNA, the CDR3 is TGTGCCAGCAGCTCTTCCGGGACAGGGGCGTACGAGCAGTACTTC.

The V call is TRBV30, the J call TRBJ2-3; D gene uncertain. V was clipped by 0 bases and J by 2 bases, with 12 bases between them. Germline CDR1 is GTSNPN and CDR2 is SVGIG (reference sequence). CDR3 size: 15 residues. The CDR3 region has the DNA TGTGCCTGGAGTGTAAATGAAATCGCCACAGATACGCAGTATTTT. Its translation is CAWSVNEIATDTQYF.